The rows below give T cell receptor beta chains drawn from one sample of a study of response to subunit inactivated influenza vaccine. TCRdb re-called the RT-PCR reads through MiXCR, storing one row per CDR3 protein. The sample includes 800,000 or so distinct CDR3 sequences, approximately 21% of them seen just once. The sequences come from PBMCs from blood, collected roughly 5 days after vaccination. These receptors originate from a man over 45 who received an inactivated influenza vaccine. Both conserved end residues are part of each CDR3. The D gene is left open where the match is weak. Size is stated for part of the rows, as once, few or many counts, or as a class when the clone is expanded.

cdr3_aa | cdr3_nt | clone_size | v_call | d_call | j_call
CSVELGRAEKLFF | TGCAGCGTTGAATTAGGGCGTGCGGAGAAACTGTTTTTT | NA | TRBV29-1 | NA | TRBJ1-4
CSARSLGTYNEQFF | TGCAGTGCTAGAAGTCTCGGGACCTACAATGAGCAGTTCTTC | NA | TRBV20-1 | NA | TRBJ2-1
CATSRDRVSGANVLTF | TGTGCCACCAGCAGAGACAGGGTTTCTGGGGCCAACGTCCTGACTTTC | NA | TRBV15 | NA | TRBJ2-6
CASSSAGTNLRYNEQFF | TGCGCCAGCAGCTCTGCCGGGACTAACCTGAGGTACAATGAGCAGTTCTTC | NA | TRBV5-1 | TRBD2 | TRBJ2-1
CAISVDLDEQYF | TGTGCCATCAGTGTGGACCTGGACGAGCAGTACTTC | few | TRBV10-3 | NA | TRBJ2-7
CAISESSRGRGNTEAFF | TGTGCCATCAGTGAGTCGTCTCGTGGCAGGGGGAACACTGAAGCTTTCTTT | few | TRBV10-3 | NA | TRBJ1-1
CASSRSTGGYEQYF | TGTGCCAGCAGTCGATCGACAGGGGGCTACGAGCAGTACTTC | NA | TRBV6-1 | TRBD1 | TRBJ2-7
CATSETVNTGELFF | TGTGCCACCAGCGAAACAGTGAACACCGGGGAGCTGTTTTTT | NA | TRBV15 | NA | TRBJ2-2
CASRGGFHEQYF | TGTGCCAGCAGAGGGGGTTTCCACGAGCAGTACTTC | few | TRBV28 | NA | TRBJ2-7
CACSQDPLAVNTGELFF | TGTGCCTGCAGCCAAGATCCCCTAGCGGTAAACACCGGGGAGCTGTTTTTT | NA | TRBV4-2 | TRBD2 | TRBJ2-2
CASSPLSLAAFSYEQYF | TGTGCCAGCAGTCCCCTTAGTCTAGCGGCTTTTTCCTACGAGCAGTACTTC | NA | TRBV28 | TRBD2 | TRBJ2-7
CASSFGTLAPQYF | TGTGCCAGCAGTTTCGGGACATTGGCCCCACAGTACTTC | few | TRBV12-3/TRBV12-4 | NA | TRBJ2-7
CASSLLGGINTEAFF | TGTGCCAGCAGTTTATTGGGCGGAATAAACACTGAAGCTTTCTTT | few | TRBV12-3/TRBV12-4 | NA | TRBJ1-1
CASRPPGQPNTGELFF | TGTGCCAGCAGGCCCCCGGGACAACCGAACACCGGGGAGCTGTTTTTT | few | TRBV5-5 | NA | TRBJ2-2
CASSPHRSGKAFF | TGTGCCAGCAGCCCCCATCGGTCGGGGAAGGCTTTCTTT | few | TRBV11-2 | NA | TRBJ1-1
CATSDLGQGADEQFF | TGTGCCACCAGTGATCTGGGACAGGGGGCGGATGAGCAGTTCTTC | many | TRBV24-1 | TRBD1 | TRBJ2-1
CASSLGLDRVSGANVLTF | TGTGCCAGCAGCTTAGGATTGGACAGGGTGTCCGGGGCCAACGTCCTGACTTTC | many | TRBV11-1 | TRBD1 | TRBJ2-6
CSAREARGEQFF | TGCAGTGCTAGAGAAGCCCGGGGTGAGCAGTTCTTC | few | TRBV20-1 | NA | TRBJ2-1
CASSEASNGGHNEQFF | TGTGCCAGCAGTGAAGCTTCCAATGGGGGTCACAATGAGCAGTTCTTC | few | TRBV25-1 | NA | TRBJ2-1
CSVVQVMNTEASF | TGCAGCGTTGTTCAGGTCATGAACACTGAAGCTTCCTTT | once | TRBV29-1 | NA | TRBJ1-1
CASSPTHRNTEAFF | TGCGCCAGCAGTCCAACCCACAGGAACACTGAAGCTTTCTTT | once | TRBV23-1 | NA | TRBJ1-1
CASRAGTQNRNEQFF | TGTGCCAGCAGGGCTGGGACCCAAAACCGGAATGAGCAGTTCTTC | few | TRBV6-1 | NA | TRBJ2-1
CASSLATDRGSRTEAFF | TGCGCCAGCAGCTTGGCCACGGACAGGGGATCGAGGACTGAAGCTTTCTTT | many | TRBV5-1 | TRBD1 | TRBJ1-1
CASSPIQRQETQYF | TGTGCCAGCTCACCAATCCAGCGGCAAGAGACCCAGTACTTC | NA | TRBV18 | NA | TRBJ2-5
CASSSLTGTEAFF | TGTGCCAGCAGTTCCTTGACAGGGACTGAAGCTTTCTTT | NA | TRBV27 | TRBD1 | TRBJ1-1
CATSRDWRGVYSEQFF | TGTGCCACCAGCAGAGATTGGAGAGGGGTCTATTCTGAGCAGTTCTTC | NA | TRBV15 | NA | TRBJ2-1
CSVDEGRPPYEQYF | TGCAGCGTTGACGAGGGACGGCCGCCCTACGAGCAGTACTTC | NA | TRBV29-1 | NA | TRBJ2-7
CASRPPQTHSYEQYF | TGTGCCAGCAGACCCCCCCAGACACACTCCTACGAGCAGTACTTC | few | TRBV6-1 | NA | TRBJ2-7
CASSQARLAGGRDTQYF | TGCGCCAGCAGCCAGGCTAGACTAGCGGGGGGGCGTGATACGCAGTATTTT | NA | TRBV4-1 | TRBD2 | TRBJ2-3
CASSHGTGSHEQYF | TGTGCCAGCAGTCACGGGACAGGTAGCCACGAGCAGTACTTC | NA | TRBV25-1 | TRBD1 | TRBJ2-7
CASSSDGRPYNEQFF | TGTGCCAGCAGTTCGGACGGACGACCCTACAATGAGCAGTTCTTC | NA | TRBV6-5 | NA | TRBJ2-1
CASSLAYGVLYEQYF | TGTGCCAGCAGCTTAGCTTACGGGGTGCTCTACGAGCAGTACTTC | NA | TRBV7-8 | NA | TRBJ2-7
CSARDKGGNTEAFF | TGCAGTGCTAGAGACAAGGGTGGAAACACTGAAGCTTTCTTT | NA | TRBV20-1 | NA | TRBJ1-1
CASSLTNGLDYNEQFF | TGTGCCAGCAGCTTAACCAACGGACTGGACTACAATGAGCAGTTCTTC | NA | TRBV7-9 | NA | TRBJ2-1
CSAQTGRDYNSPLHF | TGCAGTGCTCAGACAGGCCGCGACTATAATTCACCCCTCCACTTT | few | TRBV20-1 | NA | TRBJ1-6
CSASWGSRTDTQYF | TGCAGCGCATCCTGGGGTTCCCGCACAGATACGCAGTATTTT | few | TRBV29-1 | NA | TRBJ2-3
CASSWSVDEQYF | TGTGCCAGCAGCTGGAGCGTGGACGAGCAGTACTTC | NA | TRBV5-6 | NA | TRBJ2-7
CASRTVLNTEAFF | TGCGCCAGCAGGACAGTCTTGAACACTGAAGCTTTCTTT | NA | TRBV5-1 | NA | TRBJ1-1
CSARDVGGVETQYF | TGCAGTGCTAGAGATGTCGGAGGGGTAGAGACCCAGTACTTC | NA | TRBV20-1 | NA | TRBJ2-5
CASSFLGRSRPDTQYF | TGTGCCAGCAGTTTCCTCGGACGCAGCAGACCAGATACGCAGTATTTT | few | TRBV6-2/TRBV6-3 | NA | TRBJ2-3
CASSLSRRAGTHF | TGTGCCAGCAGTTTATCTCGTCGGGCGGGGACGCACTTT | NA | TRBV12-3/TRBV12-4 | NA | TRBJ1-6
CASSEYGGWEAPLHF | TGTGCCAGCAGTGAATACGGGGGGTGGGAGGCACCCCTCCACTTT | many | TRBV25-1 | NA | TRBJ1-6
CASSLVSGGTYEQYF | TGTGCCAGCAGCTTAGTTAGCGGGGGGACCTACGAGCAGTACTTC | few | TRBV7-2 | TRBD2 | TRBJ2-7
CASTVRIDTEAFF | TGTGCCAGCACCGTCCGCATTGACACTGAAGCTTTCTTT | NA | TRBV6-6 | NA | TRBJ1-1
CASSLTGTEIYEQYF | TGCGCCAGCAGCCTGACCGGGACAGAGATCTACGAGCAGTACTTC | NA | TRBV5-1 | TRBD1 | TRBJ2-7
CASSSRTGSPNEQFF | TGCGCCAGCAGCTCACGGACAGGATCTCCCAATGAGCAGTTCTTC | NA | TRBV5-1 | TRBD1 | TRBJ2-1
CASSSGGWDEQFF | TGTGCCAGCAGCAGCGGCGGCTGGGATGAGCAGTTCTTC | NA | TRBV7-9 | NA | TRBJ2-1
CASTRQVGSYEQYF | TGTGCCAGCACCCGACAGGTGGGCTCCTACGAGCAGTACTTC | many | TRBV28 | NA | TRBJ2-7
CSVGQGSNGELFF | TGCAGCGTTGGGCAGGGATCAAACGGGGAGCTGTTTTTT | few | TRBV29-1 | NA | TRBJ2-2
CASSISRDRVYEQYF | TGTGCCAGCAGCATATCACGGGACAGGGTCTACGAGCAGTACTTC | few | TRBV11-2 | TRBD1 | TRBJ2-7
CSARAGRTGELFF | TGCAGTGCTAGAGCAGGGAGGACCGGGGAGCTGTTTTTT | few | TRBV20-1 | NA | TRBJ2-2
CASRDVVKNEKLFF | TGTGCCAGCAGGGATGTGGTCAAGAATGAAAAACTGTTTTTT | NA | TRBV6-1 | NA | TRBJ1-4
CASSLGGSLEQYF | TGTGCCAGCAGCTTAGGCGGGAGCCTCGAGCAGTACTTC | NA | TRBV7-2 | TRBD2 | TRBJ2-7
CASRGTVSVDTQYF | TGTGCCAGCCGCGGGACAGTCTCTGTGGATACGCAGTATTTT | once | TRBV5-6 | NA | TRBJ2-3
CASSLLTGLNTGELFF | TGTGCCAGCAGCCTCTTGACCGGATTGAACACCGGGGAGCTGTTTTTT | NA | TRBV7-2 | NA | TRBJ2-2